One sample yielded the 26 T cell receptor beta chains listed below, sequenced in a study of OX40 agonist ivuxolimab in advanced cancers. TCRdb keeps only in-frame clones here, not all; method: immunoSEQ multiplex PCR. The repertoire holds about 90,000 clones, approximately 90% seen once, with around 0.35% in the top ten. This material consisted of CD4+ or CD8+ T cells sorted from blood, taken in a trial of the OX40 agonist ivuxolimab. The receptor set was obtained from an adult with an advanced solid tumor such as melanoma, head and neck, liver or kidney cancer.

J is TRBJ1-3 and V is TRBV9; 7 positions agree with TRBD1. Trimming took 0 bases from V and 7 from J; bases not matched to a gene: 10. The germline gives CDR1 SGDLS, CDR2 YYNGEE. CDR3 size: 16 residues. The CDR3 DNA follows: TGTGCCAGCAGCGTAGACCCCGGGACAGACTTTAACACCATATATTTT. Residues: CASSVDPGTDFNTIYF.

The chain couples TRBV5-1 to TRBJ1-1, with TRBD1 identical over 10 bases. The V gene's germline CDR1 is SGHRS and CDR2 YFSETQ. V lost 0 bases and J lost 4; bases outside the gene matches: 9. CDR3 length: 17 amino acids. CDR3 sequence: CASSLVGTGASFTEAFF. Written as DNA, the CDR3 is TGCGCCAGCAGCTTGGTTGGGACAGGGGCAAGCTTCACTGAAGCTTTCTTT.

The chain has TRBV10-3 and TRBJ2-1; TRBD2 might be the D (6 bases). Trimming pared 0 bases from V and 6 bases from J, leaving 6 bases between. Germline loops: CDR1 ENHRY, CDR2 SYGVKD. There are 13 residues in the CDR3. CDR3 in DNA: TGTGCCATCAGTGAGTCGGGGGGCAATGAGCAGTTCTTC. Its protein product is CAISESGGNEQFF.

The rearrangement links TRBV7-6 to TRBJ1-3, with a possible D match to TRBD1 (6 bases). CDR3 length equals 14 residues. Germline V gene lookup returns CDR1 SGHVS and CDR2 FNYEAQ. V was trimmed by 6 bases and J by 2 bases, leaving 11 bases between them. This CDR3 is CASRPQGAGNTIYF. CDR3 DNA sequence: TGTGCCAGCAGGCCACAGGGTGCTGGAAACACCATATATTTT.

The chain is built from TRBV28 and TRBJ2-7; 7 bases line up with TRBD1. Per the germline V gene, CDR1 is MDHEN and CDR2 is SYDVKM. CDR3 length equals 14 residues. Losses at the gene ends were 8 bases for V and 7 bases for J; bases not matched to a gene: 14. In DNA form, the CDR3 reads TGTGCCAGCTTGGGACAGCCAGCGGTGGGAGAGCAGTACTTC. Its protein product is CASLGQPAVGEQYF.

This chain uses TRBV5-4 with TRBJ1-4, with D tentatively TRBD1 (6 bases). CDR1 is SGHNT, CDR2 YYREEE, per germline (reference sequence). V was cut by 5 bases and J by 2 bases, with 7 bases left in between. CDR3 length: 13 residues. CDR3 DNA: TGTGCCAGCAGAGGGGGGACTAATGAAAAACTGTTTTTT. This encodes CASRGGTNEKLFF.

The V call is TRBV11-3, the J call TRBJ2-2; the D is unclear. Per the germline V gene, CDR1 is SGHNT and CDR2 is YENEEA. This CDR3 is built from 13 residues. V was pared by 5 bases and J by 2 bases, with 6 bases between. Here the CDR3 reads CASSPLNTGELFF. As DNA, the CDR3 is TGTGCCAGCAGCCCCCTTAACACCGGGGAGCTGTTTTTT.

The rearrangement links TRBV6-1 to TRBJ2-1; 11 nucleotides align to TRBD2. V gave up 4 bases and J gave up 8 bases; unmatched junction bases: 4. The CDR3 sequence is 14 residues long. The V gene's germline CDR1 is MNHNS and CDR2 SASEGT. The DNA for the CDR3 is TGTGCCAGCAGTGGACTAGCGGGAAATGATGAGCAGTTCTTC. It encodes CASSGLAGNDEQFF.

The CDR3 spells CASSQQGFAYEQYF. DNA for the CDR3: TGTGCCAGCAGCCAACAGGGATTCGCCTACGAGCAGTACTTC. The chain combines TRBV28 with TRBJ2-7, with D possibly TRBD1 on 6 matching bases. With 6 bases removed from V and 2 bases from J, the gap between germline ends came to 14 bases. The CDR3 sequence is 14 residues long. CDR1 is MDHEN and CDR2 is SYDVKM in the germline V gene.

This CDR3 reads CASSQFRVWSTDTQYF. The CDR3 nucleotides read TGCGCCAGCAGTCAGTTCCGGGTTTGGAGCACAGATACGCAGTATTTT. The V and J genes are TRBV23-1 and TRBJ2-3, with D unclear. TRBV23-1 is filed as an ORF, its function uncertain. This CDR3 has 16 residues. V lost 3 bases, J lost 0 bases, and 13 bases lay in between.

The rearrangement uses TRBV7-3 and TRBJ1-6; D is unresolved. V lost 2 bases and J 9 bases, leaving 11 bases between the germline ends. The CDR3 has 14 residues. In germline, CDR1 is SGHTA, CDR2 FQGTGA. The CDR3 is CASSLVQYFSPLHF. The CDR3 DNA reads TGTGCCAGCAGCTTAGTTCAGTACTTTTCACCCCTCCACTTT.

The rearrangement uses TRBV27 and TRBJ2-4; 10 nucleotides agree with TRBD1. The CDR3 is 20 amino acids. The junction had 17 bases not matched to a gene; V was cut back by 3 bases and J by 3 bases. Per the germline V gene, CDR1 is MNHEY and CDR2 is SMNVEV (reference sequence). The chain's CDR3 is CASSFSRPSTGGAIKNIQYF. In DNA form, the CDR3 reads TGTGCCAGCAGTTTCTCCCGGCCCTCGACAGGGGGCGCAATCAAAAACATTCAGTACTTC.

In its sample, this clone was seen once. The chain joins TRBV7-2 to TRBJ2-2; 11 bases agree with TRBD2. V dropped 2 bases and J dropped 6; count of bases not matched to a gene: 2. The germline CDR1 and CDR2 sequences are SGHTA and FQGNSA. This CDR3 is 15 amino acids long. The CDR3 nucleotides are TGTGCCAGCAGCTTATATAGCGGGAGGGCCGGGGAGCTGTTTTTT. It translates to CASSLYSGRAGELFF.

The CDR3 reads CASSFRIGGPETQYF. In DNA, the CDR3 is TGTGCCAGCAGCTTTAGGATAGGGGGCCCAGAGACCCAGTACTTC. The V and J genes are TRBV7-2 and TRBJ2-5, with 7 bases lining up with TRBD1. The germline V gene encodes CDR1 SGHTA and CDR2 FQGNSA. With 3 bases clipped from V and 4 bases from J, the junction kept 8 bases outside the gene matches. The CDR3 spans 15 residues.

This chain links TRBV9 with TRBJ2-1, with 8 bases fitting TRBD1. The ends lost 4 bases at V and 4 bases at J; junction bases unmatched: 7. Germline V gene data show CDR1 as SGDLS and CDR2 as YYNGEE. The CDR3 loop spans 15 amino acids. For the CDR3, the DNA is TGTGCCAGCAGCCCCGGGGGACAGGCATACAATGAGCAGTTCTTC. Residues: CASSPGGQAYNEQFF.

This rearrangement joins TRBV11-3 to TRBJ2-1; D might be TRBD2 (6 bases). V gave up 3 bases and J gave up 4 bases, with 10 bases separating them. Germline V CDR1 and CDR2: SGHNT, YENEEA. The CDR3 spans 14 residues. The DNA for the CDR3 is TGTGCCAGCAGCTTGGCGGGACCATACAATGAGCAGTTCTTC. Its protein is CASSLAGPYNEQFF.

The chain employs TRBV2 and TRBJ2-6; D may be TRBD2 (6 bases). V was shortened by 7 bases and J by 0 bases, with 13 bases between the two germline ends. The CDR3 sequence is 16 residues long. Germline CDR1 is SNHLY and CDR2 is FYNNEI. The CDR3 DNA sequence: TGTGCCAGCATAACGGGAGCCCCCTCTGGGGCCAACGTCCTGACTTTC. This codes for CASITGAPSGANVLTF.

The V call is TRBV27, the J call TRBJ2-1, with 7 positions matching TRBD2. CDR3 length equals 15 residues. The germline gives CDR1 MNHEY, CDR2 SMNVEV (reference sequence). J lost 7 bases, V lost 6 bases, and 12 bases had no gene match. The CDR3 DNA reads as TGTGCCAGCAGCCACGGCTTGACTAGCAGGAATGAGCAGTTCTTC. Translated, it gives CASSHGLTSRNEQFF.

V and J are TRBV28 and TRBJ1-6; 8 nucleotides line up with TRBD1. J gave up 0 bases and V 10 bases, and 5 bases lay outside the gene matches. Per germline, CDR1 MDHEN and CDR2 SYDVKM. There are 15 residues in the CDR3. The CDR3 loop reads CATRTGSSYNSPLHF. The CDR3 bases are TGTGCCACCCGGACAGGGAGCTCCTATAATTCACCCCTCCACTTT.

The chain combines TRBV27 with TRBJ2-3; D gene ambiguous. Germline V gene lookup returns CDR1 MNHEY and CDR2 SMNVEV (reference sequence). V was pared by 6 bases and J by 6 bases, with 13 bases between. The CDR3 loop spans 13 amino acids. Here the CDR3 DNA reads TGTGCCAGCAGCCCCCGCAGGCGGGATACGCAGTATTTT. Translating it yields CASSPRRRDTQYF.

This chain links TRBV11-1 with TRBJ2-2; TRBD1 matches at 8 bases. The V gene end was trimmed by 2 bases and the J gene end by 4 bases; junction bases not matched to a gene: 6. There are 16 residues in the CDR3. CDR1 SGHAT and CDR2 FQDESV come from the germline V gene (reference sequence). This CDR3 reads CASSLLSGGGTGELFF. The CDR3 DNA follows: TGTGCCAGCAGCTTACTATCAGGGGGCGGCACCGGGGAGCTGTTTTTT.

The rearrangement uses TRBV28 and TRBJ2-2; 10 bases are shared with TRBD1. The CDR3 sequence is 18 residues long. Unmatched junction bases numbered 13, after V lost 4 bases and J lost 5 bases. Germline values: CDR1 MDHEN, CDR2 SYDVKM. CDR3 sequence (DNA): TGTGCCAGCAGTTCCGGGACAGGGGTTGTGGTTGGGACCGGGGAGCTGTTTTTT. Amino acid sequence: CASSSGTGVVVGTGELFF.

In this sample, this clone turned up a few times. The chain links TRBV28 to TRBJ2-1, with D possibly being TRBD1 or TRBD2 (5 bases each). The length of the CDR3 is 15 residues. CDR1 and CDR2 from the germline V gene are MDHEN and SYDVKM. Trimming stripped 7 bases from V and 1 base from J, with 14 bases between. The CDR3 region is CASNGGARSYNEQFF. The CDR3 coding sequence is TGTGCCAGCAATGGGGGAGCAAGGTCCTACAATGAGCAGTTCTTC.

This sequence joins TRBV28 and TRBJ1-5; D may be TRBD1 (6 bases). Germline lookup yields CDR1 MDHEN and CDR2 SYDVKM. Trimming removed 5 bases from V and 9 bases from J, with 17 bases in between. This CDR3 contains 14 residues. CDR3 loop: CASSPGEGYRPQHF. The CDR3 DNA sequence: TGTGCCAGCAGTCCAGGGGAAGGGTATCGGCCCCAGCATTTT.

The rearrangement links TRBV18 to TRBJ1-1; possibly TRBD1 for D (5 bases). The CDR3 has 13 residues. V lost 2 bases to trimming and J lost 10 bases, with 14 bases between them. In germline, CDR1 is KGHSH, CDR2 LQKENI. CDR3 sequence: CASSPAPLGLAFF. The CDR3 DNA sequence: TGTGCCAGCTCACCAGCTCCCTTGGGACTAGCTTTCTTT. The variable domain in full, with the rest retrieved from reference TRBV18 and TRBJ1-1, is NAGVMQNPRHLVRRRGQEARLRCSPMKGHSHVYWYRQLPEEGLKFMVYLQKENIIDESGMPKERFSAEFPKEGPSILRIQQVVRGDSAAYFCASSPAPLGLAFFGQGTRLTVV.

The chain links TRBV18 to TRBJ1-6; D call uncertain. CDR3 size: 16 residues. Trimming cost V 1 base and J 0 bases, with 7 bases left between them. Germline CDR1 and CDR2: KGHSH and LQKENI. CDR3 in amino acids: CASSPRADSYNSPLHF. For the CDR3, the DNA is TGTGCCAGCTCACCACGGGCAGACTCCTATAATTCACCCCTCCACTTT.